Listed here is a single T cell receptor beta chain. The template-switching step introduced UMIs that carried a 6-nucleotide sample barcode. Researchers put TCRalpha and TCRbeta cDNA through two nested PCRs lasting around 16 and 10 cycles. TCRdb reprocessed the 5' RACE reads, keeping one entry per CDR3 protein, no DNA. The sample yields approximately 330,000 distinct CDR3 sequences, of which the top ten take up 2% to 2.5%. Researchers isolated total RNA from whole blood without sorting T cells. The sample comes from a study of monozygotic twins with inflammatory bowel disease. The CDR3 is 14 residues long. The germline CDR1 and CDR2 sequences are MDHEN and SYDVKM.

The clonotype originates from a human donor with ulcerative colitis or Crohn's disease, or a healthy co-twin of an affected twin (not recorded which). Source material: blood. This chain connects TRBV28 to TRBJ1-5; TCRdb names TRBD1, which stays unverified in the absence of DNA. The CDR3 is CATHGRPDNQPQHF.